The present TCR beta chain was sequenced within a study of post-analysis software for immune sequencing data. Overall study findings and caveats: Relative to controls, patients had five TRBV segments at higher frequency, with TRBV5-6, TRBV5-1 and TRBV20-1 among these.

This clonotype was picked up a small number of times. Its antigen is not known. CDR1 and CDR2 (germline): SQVTM, ANQGSEA. V was shortened by 6 bases and J by 2 bases, with 16 bases between the two germline ends. This CDR3 is 14 amino acids long. TCR beta cDNA libraries included unique molecular identifiers. MiXCR, applied by TCRdb to the PCR reads, yields one record per CDR3 protein. The sample comprises about 820,000 distinct CDR3 sequences, 53% of which are singletons, and 4.6% rests with the top ten. The origin of this receptor is a girl between 10 and 17 years old with multiple sclerosis. Sample: blood. The chain is built from TRBV29-1 and TRBJ1-2; D perhaps matches TRBD1 (5 bases). CDR3 nucleotides: TGCAGCGTCGAACGGACCAACAGGAACTATGGCTACACCTTC. Translation gives CSVERTNRNYGYTF.